This T cell receptor (beta chain) was recovered during a study of CD8 T cells in ankylosing spondylitis. Study-wide results and limits: It appeared that ankylosing spondylitis blood was characterized by a TCR beta motif of seven or eight highly homologous variants. The authors found the disease-linked clones to be CD8+ and relatively rare in peripheral blood.

Researchers built TCR beta libraries using quantitative 5'-RACE with molecular barcodes. Each CDR3 protein is one row after TCRdb ran MiXCR on the 5' RACE reads. The repertoire includes approximately 550,000 distinct CDR3 sequences, approximately 11% of them detected once, and 6.5% to 7% sits in the top ten. Trimming removed 0 bases at V and 4 bases at J, with 15 bases between. Looked up from germline, CDR1 is SGDLS and CDR2 is YYNGEE. This CDR3 region has 16 residues. A word on this clonotype: Its antigen is undetermined.

The rearrangement uses TRBV9 and TRBJ2-3; tentative D call: TRBD2 (5 bases). The sequence was collected from a male donor with ankylosing spondylitis. The sample consisted of blood, either unsorted or a sorted T cell fraction (not recorded which). CDR3 coding DNA: TGTGCCAGCAGCGTAGACGTGGGAGCTGTCCCAGATACGCAGTATTTT. It yields the protein CASSVDVGAVPDTQYF.